This record looks at one TCR beta chain sequence and its context. This entry belongs to a study of blood T cell repertoires in COVID-19. Trimming cost V 2 bases and J 0 bases, with 9 bases left between them. CDR1 is SGHRS, CDR2 YFSETQ, per germline. This CDR3 is built from 15 residues. Authors' analysis steps: Nucleated cell number was recorded as an estimate derived from reference gene primer amplification. Assay: immunoSEQ multiplex PCR; the TCRdb copy retains only in-frame clones and omits some. V, J and clone size were drawn from that table, and D and trimming were deduced from the DNA. The repertoire consists of roughly 270,000 clones, with roughly 85% occurring once and the leading ten covering roughly 2.6%. Across under 25 US areas, participants ranged in age from about 18 to 90 years. Participants were placed into cohorts based on the clinical history they reported.

The chain joins TRBV5-1 to TRBJ1-3; no firm D call. Sequenced material: PBMCs or T cells enriched from blood (not recorded which). The receptor's source is a woman between 45 and 60 years old who had recovered from COVID-19. The CDR3 DNA reads TGCGCCAGCAGCTTACGGGGAGACTCTGGAAACACCATATATTTT. Amino acids: CASSLRGDSGNTIYF.